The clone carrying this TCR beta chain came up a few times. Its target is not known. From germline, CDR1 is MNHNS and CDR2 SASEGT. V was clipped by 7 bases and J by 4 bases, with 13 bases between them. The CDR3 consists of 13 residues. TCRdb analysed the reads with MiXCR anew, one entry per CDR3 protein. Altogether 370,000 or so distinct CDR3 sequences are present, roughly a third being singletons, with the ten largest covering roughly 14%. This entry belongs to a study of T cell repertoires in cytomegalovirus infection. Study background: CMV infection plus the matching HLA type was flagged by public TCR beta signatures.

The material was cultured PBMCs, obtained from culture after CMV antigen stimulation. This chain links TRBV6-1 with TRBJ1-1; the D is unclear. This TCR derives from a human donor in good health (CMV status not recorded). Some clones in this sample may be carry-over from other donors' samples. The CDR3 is CASIWGWSTEAFF. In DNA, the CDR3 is TGTGCCAGCATCTGGGGATGGAGCACTGAAGCTTTCTTT.